This T cell receptor beta chain is from a study of cytomegalovirus exposure and HLA in healthy donors. The CDR3 covers 15 residues. Germline CDR1 and CDR2: MNHEY and SVGAGI. With 6 bases clipped from V and 0 bases from J, the junction kept 6 bases outside the gene matches. This clone was counted between two and nine times. PCR involved 60 Vbeta and 13 Jbeta primers. Produced via immunoSEQ multiplex PCR; TCRdb's table is partial and in-frame only. The table has 220,000 or so clones, more than 75% seen once; the top ten hold 2.7%. Source material: PBMCs. The receptor was derived from a middle-aged woman in good health and CMV-seronegative. This rearrangement joins TRBV6-5 to TRBJ1-1; 8 bases are a match to TRBD1. The CDR3 DNA is TGTGCCAGCAGCCCTGACAGGGGACTGAACACTGAAGCTTTCTTT. It is translated as CASSPDRGLNTEAFF.